These T cell receptor beta chains were read from a single sample in a study of a mutant IDH1 vaccine in newly diagnosed glioma. The data were produced by immunoSEQ multiplex PCR, yet TCRdb's version contains in-frame clones alone and is incomplete. The profile shows under 150,000 clones, roughly 90% of them singletons. Antigen specificity for these receptors is unknown. Sequences were derived from PBMCs, sampled from a glioma patient whose treatment included an IDH1 peptide vaccine. Receptors originate from a woman aged 45 to 65 with glioma. Both conserved end residues are part of each CDR3. D genes are given only for firm matches. Part of the rows lack a size; the others show once, few, many or a class for expanded clones.

size	D	V	J	DNA	CDR3
-	-	TRBV5-6	TRBJ1-2	TGTGCCAGCAGCATACTGGGGGGCGATGGCTACACCTTC	CASSILGGDGYTF
-	TRBD1	TRBV29-1	TRBJ1-1	TGCAGCGGGGGTGGAGGACAGGGGCAGAGTGAAGCTTTCTTT	CSGGGGQGQSEAFF
-	-	TRBV5-1	TRBJ2-1	TGCGCCAGCAGCTTGGGCTACTACAATGAGCAGTTCTTC	CASSLGYYNEQFF
-	TRBD2	TRBV19	TRBJ2-1	TGTGCCAGTAGTACTCCTGGGTTAGCGGGATTCCTCTTCTCCTACAATGAGCAGTTCTTC	CASSTPGLAGFLFSYNEQFF
-	-	TRBV4-1	TRBJ2-1	TGCGCCAGCAGCCAAGACCCTCAGGCCAGAAATGAGCAGTTCTTC	CASSQDPQARNEQFF
-	TRBD1	TRBV7-6	TRBJ2-7	TGTGCCAGCAGCCTAGGGGACAGGGGGCTCTACGAGCAGTACTTC	CASSLGDRGLYEQYF
-	-	TRBV5-4	TRBJ2-5	TGTGCCAGCAGCTTAACGGATCAAGAGACCCAGTACTTC	CASSLTDQETQYF
-	TRBD2	TRBV5-4	TRBJ2-1	TGTGCCAGCAGCTTGAAGCGGGAGAAATACAATGAGCAGTTCTTC	CASSLKREKYNEQFF
once	TRBD2	TRBV11-1	TRBJ2-7	TGTGCCAGCAGCTCCGGACTAGCAGGCTACGAGCAGTACTTC	CASSSGLAGYEQYF
-	TRBD1	TRBV5-1	TRBJ1-6	TGCGCCAGCAGCGGGGACAGGGAACTGAATTCACCCCTCCACTTT	CASSGDRELNSPLHF
-	-	TRBV9	TRBJ1-5	TGTGCCAGCAGCGTAGACGGAGGGGACAATCAGCCCCAGCATTTT	CASSVDGGDNQPQHF
-	TRBD2	TRBV2	TRBJ2-1	TGTGCCAGCATAAGAGCGGGAGGGGCCTACAATGAGCAGTTCTTC	CASIRAGGAYNEQFF
-	-	TRBV5-1	TRBJ2-7	TGCGCCAGCAGCCCAACATCCTCCTACGAGCAGTACTTC	CASSPTSSYEQYF
once	TRBD1	TRBV6-5	TRBJ1-5	TGTGCCAGCAGCCAAGGCCCGACAGGGGTTCAGCCCCAGCATTTT	CASSQGPTGVQPQHF
-	-	TRBV28	TRBJ2-1	TGTGCCAGCAGTTTATTTACGGTCACCGACAATGAGCAGTTCTTC	CASSLFTVTDNEQFF
-	TRBD1	TRBV27	TRBJ2-6	TGTGCCAGCAGTTTATACTTGAGGACAGGGTTATCTGGGGCCAACGTCCTGACTTTC	CASSLYLRTGLSGANVLTF
-	-	TRBV6-5	TRBJ1-1	TGTGCCAGCAGGGTCTGGCAGGGCACTGAAGCTTTCTTT	CASRVWQGTEAFF
once	-	TRBV7-9	TRBJ1-6	TGTGCCAGCAGCTTAGGTTCTGGAGGCAGCTATAATTCACCCCTCCACTTT	CASSLGSGGSYNSPLHF
-	TRBD2	TRBV6-6	TRBJ2-5	TGTGCCAGCAGCGAACACACCGGGACTAGCCTCTTCCACTTC	CASSEHTGTSLFHF
-	-	TRBV19	TRBJ2-6	TGTGCCAGTAGTATTACCGTCTCTGGGGCCAACGTCCTGACTTTC	CASSITVSGANVLTF
once	-	TRBV28	TRBJ2-7	TGTGCCAGCAGTCGAGAACCGAGCTCCTACGAGCAGTACTTC	CASSREPSSYEQYF
-	TRBD1	TRBV28	TRBJ1-5	TGTGCCAGCAGTCTGACAGGGGGATCCCATCAGCCCCAGCATTTT	CASSLTGGSHQPQHF
-	TRBD2	TRBV18	TRBJ2-7	TGTGCCAGCTCACCACGTGGCGGGAGGGACTACGAGCAGTACTTC	CASSPRGGRDYEQYF
-	TRBD1	TRBV5-4	TRBJ1-4	TGTGCCAGCAGCTTAAAACCCGACAGGGAAATGATGAAACTGTTTTTT	CASSLKPDREMMKLFF
-	-	TRBV19	TRBJ1-5	TGTGCCAGTAGTATAGGCCATTATAGCAATCAGCCCCAGCATTTT	CASSIGHYSNQPQHF
-	TRBD2	TRBV6-4	TRBJ2-5	TGTGCCAGCAGTGACCTCGGGACTAGCGGGAGAGGAGAAGAGACCCAGTACTTC	CASSDLGTSGRGEETQYF
-	TRBD2	TRBV11-3	TRBJ2-2	TGTGCCAGCAGCTCGGGAGGCGGGATGGGGGCCGGGGAGCTGTTTTTT	CASSSGGGMGAGELFF
-	-	TRBV4-1	TRBJ2-1	TGCGCCAGCAGCCAAGGTTCGAGGCGTCTCGACAATGAGCAGTTCTTC	CASSQGSRRLDNEQFF
-	-	TRBV30	TRBJ1-5	TGTGCCTGGAGTCAAGGGGAGCTTAGCAATCAGCCCCAGCATTTT	CAWSQGELSNQPQHF